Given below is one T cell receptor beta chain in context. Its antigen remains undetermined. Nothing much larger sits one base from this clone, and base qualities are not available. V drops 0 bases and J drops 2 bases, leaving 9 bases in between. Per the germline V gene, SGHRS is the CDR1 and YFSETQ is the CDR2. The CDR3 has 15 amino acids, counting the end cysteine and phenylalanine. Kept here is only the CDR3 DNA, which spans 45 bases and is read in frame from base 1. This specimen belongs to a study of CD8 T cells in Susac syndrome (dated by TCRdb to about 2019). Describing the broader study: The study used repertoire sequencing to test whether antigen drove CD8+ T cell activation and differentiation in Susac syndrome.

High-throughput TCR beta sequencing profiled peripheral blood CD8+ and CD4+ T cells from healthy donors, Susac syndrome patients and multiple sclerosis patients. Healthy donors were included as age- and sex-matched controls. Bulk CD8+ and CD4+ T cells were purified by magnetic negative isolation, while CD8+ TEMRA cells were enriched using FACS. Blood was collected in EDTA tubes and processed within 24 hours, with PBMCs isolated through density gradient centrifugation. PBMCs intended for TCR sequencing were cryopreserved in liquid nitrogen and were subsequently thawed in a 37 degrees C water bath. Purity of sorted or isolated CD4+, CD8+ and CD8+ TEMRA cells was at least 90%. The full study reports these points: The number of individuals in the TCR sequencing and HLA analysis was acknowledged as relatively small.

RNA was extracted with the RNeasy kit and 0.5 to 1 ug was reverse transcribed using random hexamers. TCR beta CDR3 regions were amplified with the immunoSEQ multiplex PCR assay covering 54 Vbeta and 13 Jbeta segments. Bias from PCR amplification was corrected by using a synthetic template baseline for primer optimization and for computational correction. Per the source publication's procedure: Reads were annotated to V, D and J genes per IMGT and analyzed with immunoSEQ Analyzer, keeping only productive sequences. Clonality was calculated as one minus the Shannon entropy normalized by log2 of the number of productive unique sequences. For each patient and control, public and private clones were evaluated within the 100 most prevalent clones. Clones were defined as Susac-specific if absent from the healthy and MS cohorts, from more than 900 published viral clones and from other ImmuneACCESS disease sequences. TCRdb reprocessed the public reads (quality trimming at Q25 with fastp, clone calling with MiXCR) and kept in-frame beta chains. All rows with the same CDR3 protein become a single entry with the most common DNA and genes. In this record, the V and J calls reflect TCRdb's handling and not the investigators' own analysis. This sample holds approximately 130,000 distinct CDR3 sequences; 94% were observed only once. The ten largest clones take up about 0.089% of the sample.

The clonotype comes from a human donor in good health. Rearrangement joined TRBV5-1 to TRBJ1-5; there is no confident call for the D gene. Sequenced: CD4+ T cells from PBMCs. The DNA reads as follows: TGCGCCAGCAGCTTGGAAGGGCAGGGCAATCAGCCCCAGCATTTT. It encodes CASSLEGQGNQPQHF.